Following are 9 T cell receptor beta chains from one sample sequenced in a study of cytomegalovirus exposure and HLA in healthy donors. Using immunoSEQ multiplex PCR, the repertoire was profiled, and TCRdb retains in-frame clones only, with some absent. The sample lists roughly 220,000 clones, 90% to 95% occurring once. The sample consisted of PBMCs. These receptors came from a woman aged 18-29 years in good health and CMV-seronegative.

This clone was seen only a few times. The chain uses TRBV4-1 and TRBJ1-6, with D possibly TRBD1 on 5 matching bases. Germline V gene data show CDR1 as MGHRA and CDR2 as YSYEKL. The CDR3 runs to 15 residues. V was pared by 4 bases and J by 3 bases, with 10 bases between. CDR3 in amino acids: CASSPRTNYNSPLHF. In DNA, the CDR3 is TGCGCCAGCAGCCCTAGGACAAACTATAATTCACCCCTCCACTTT.

The rearrangement links TRBV27 to TRBJ1-1; D unclear. Trimming cost V 5 bases and J 1 base, with 11 bases left between them. The CDR3 loop spans 14 amino acids. Germline CDR1 MNHEY, CDR2 SMNVEV (reference sequence). CDR3 residues: CASSRWEGNTEAFF. DNA for the CDR3: TGTGCCAGCAGTCGTTGGGAGGGGAACACTGAAGCTTTCTTT.

The rearrangement links TRBV6-6 to TRBJ2-1; D perhaps matches TRBD1 (7 bases). There are 16 residues in the CDR3. Trimming stripped 6 bases from V and 7 bases from J, with 22 bases between. Germline values: CDR1 MNHNY, CDR2 SVGAGI (reference sequence). The CDR3: CASSLTRTGGGNEQFF. The CDR3 DNA follows: TGTGCCAGCAGCCTGACCCGGACAGGTGGAGGGAATGAGCAGTTCTTC.

V usage is TRBV27 and J usage is TRBJ2-1; 8 positions agree with TRBD2. This CDR3 has 15 residues. Losses at the gene ends were 0 bases for V and 9 bases for J; bases not matched to a gene: 7. CDR1 and CDR2 from the germline V gene are MNHEY and SMNVEV (reference sequence). The CDR3 here is CASSLSIAGTGEQFF. DNA for the CDR3: TGTGCCAGCAGTTTATCGATAGCGGGAACAGGTGAGCAGTTCTTC.

J is TRBJ1-5 and V is TRBV5-1; D gene ambiguous. CDR1 SGHRS and CDR2 YFSETQ come from the germline V gene. CDR3 length equals 15 residues. V was cut by 0 bases and J by 4 bases, with 11 bases left in between. The CDR3 region is CASSLAAGTNQPQHF. The CDR3 DNA follows: TGCGCCAGCAGCTTGGCTGCAGGCACGAATCAGCCCCAGCATTTT.

The chain is built from TRBV5-1 and TRBJ1-2; weak D call: TRBD1 (6 bases). The ends were cut back, 0 bases at V and 8 bases at J, with 17 bases in the middle. The length of the CDR3 is 15 residues. Looked up from germline, CDR1 is SGHRS and CDR2 is YFSETQ. The CDR3 DNA sequence: TGCGCCAGCAGCTTGGATTGGGGGCAGGAGCAAGGCTACACCTTC. It encodes CASSLDWGQEQGYTF.

The chain is built from TRBV4-1 and TRBJ2-7, with 11 positions matching TRBD2. This CDR3 contains 17 residues. Germline loops: CDR1 MGHRA, CDR2 YSYEKL. V lost 3 bases, J lost 4 bases, and 11 bases stayed unmatched. The CDR3 DNA reads TGCGCCAGCAGCCAGGAATACATTCTAGCGGGAGGATACGAGCAGTACTTC. This gives the protein CASSQEYILAGGYEQYF.

The chain uses TRBV5-1 and TRBJ2-5; the match to TRBD1 covers 7 bases. CDR3 size: 14 residues. The V and J ends lost 0 bases and 5 bases, in that order; junction bases with no gene match: 4. From germline, CDR1 is SGHRS and CDR2 YFSETQ. The CDR3 protein is CASSLAPGGETQYF. CDR3 coding DNA: TGCGCCAGCAGCTTGGCCCCAGGGGGTGAGACCCAGTACTTC.

The CDR3 here is CASSLTGTGPRATQYF. CDR3 sequence (DNA): TGTGCCAGCAGCCTAACCGGGACAGGCCCCAGGGCGACCCAGTACTTC. This chain joins TRBV14 and TRBJ2-5; 8 positions agree with TRBD1. This CDR3 is 16 amino acids long. Trimming at V came to 4 bases and at J to 7 bases, leaving 14 bases not matched to a gene. The germline V gene encodes CDR1 SGHDN and CDR2 FVKESK.